Each of the 17 T cell receptor beta chains below was sequenced from the same sample in a study of PD-1 blockade in mismatch repair-deficient tumors. Libraries were prepared by immunoSEQ multiplex PCR; TCRdb keeps only in-frame clonotypes and omits some of them. This sample has 70,000 to 90,000 clones; around 80% occur once, and the top ten carry less than 6%. The sequencing here drew on peripheral blood, taken 44 weeks after starting pembrolizumab. The source is an adult with mismatch repair-deficient cancer.

V is TRBV10-3 and J is TRBJ1-2; D not certain. Looked up from germline, CDR1 is ENHRY and CDR2 is SYGVKD. The germline V and J ends were trimmed by 3 bases and 5 bases, with 22 bases remaining between them. There are 17 residues in the CDR3. The CDR3 region is CAISDVGSIEAAYGYTF. DNA for the CDR3: TGTGCCATCAGTGATGTGGGATCGATTGAAGCGGCGTATGGCTACACCTTC.

This chain joins TRBV7-2 and TRBJ2-7; tentatively, D is TRBD2 (6 bases). The CDR3 is 14 amino acids. The V end was cut by 1 base, the J end by 2 bases, with 9 bases between. Germline assignment: CDR1 SGHTA and CDR2 FQGNSA. This CDR3 is CASSLGRGPYEQYF. CDR3 sequence (DNA): TGTGCCAGCAGCTTAGGGAGGGGACCCTACGAGCAGTACTTC.

The chain uses TRBV2 and TRBJ2-5; 8 bases agree with TRBD1. Germline-derived CDR1 and CDR2 are SNHLY and FYNNEI. Germline trimming cut 3 bases from V and 4 bases from J; bases unmatched to any gene: 7. This CDR3 comprises 15 residues. Written as DNA, the CDR3 is TGTGCCAGCAGTGATGGACAGGGAGTCGGAGAGACCCAGTACTTC. Amino acid sequence: CASSDGQGVGETQYF.

The rearrangement uses TRBV30 and TRBJ1-2, with a possible D match to TRBD1 (6 bases). Per the germline V gene, CDR1 is GTSNPN and CDR2 is SVGIG (reference sequence). The CDR3 runs 14 residues. The CDR3 protein is CAGAQASAPYGYTF. DNA for the CDR3: TGTGCGGGGGCACAGGCCTCAGCCCCGTATGGCTACACCTTC.

This chain joins TRBV11-3 and TRBJ1-2; TRBD1 is a possible D gene (6 bases). CDR3 length: 16 residues. The V gene's germline CDR1 is SGHNT and CDR2 YENEEA. Trimming cost V 5 bases and J 2 bases, with 18 bases left between them. The CDR3 here is CASSNRGGALNYGYTF. The CDR3 coding sequence is TGTGCCAGCAGCAACCGGGGGGGGGCCCTAAACTATGGCTACACCTTC.

This clone was seen just once. This chain links TRBV5-6 with TRBJ2-7; D is uncertain. Germline-derived CDR1 and CDR2 are SGHDT and YYEEEE. CDR3 length: 15 residues. V gave up 3 bases and J gave up 0 bases, with 13 bases separating them. The CDR3 is CASSSDRSSSYEQYF. CDR3 DNA sequence: TGTGCCAGCAGCTCGGACCGCTCGAGCTCCTACGAGCAGTACTTC.

The chain is built from TRBV6-4 and TRBJ2-5; no definite D call. V dropped 4 bases and J dropped 4 bases, with 13 bases sitting between them. CDR3 length: 14 amino acids. The V gene's germline CDR1 is MRHNA and CDR2 SNTAGT. The CDR3 here is CASSAGHGTETQYF. CDR3 DNA: TGTGCCAGCAGTGCTGGCCACGGAACAGAGACCCAGTACTTC.

The V gene is TRBV27, the J gene TRBJ1-1; perhaps TRBD1 as D (5 bases). V lost 10 bases and J lost 4, with 22 bases in between. This CDR3 contains 15 residues. The germline V gene has CDR1 MNHEY and CDR2 SMNVEV (reference sequence). The CDR3 is CATFRAGRGGTEAFF. DNA for the CDR3: TGTGCCACCTTCAGGGCGGGTCGGGGTGGCACTGAAGCTTTCTTT.

The CDR3 spells CASSLRTGETKNIQYF. DNA for the CDR3: TGTGCCAGCAGCTTAAGGACAGGGGAAACCAAAAACATTCAGTACTTC. This chain uses TRBV7-6 with TRBJ2-4, with 9 bases identical to TRBD1. Germline V gene data show CDR1 as SGHVS and CDR2 as FNYEAQ. This CDR3 has 16 residues. J lost 2 bases, V lost 2 bases, and 4 bases had no gene match.

The chain couples TRBV7-3 to TRBJ1-1, with D unresolved. The V and J ends lost 6 bases and 12 bases respectively, with 17 bases between them. Germline V gene lookup returns CDR1 SGHTA and CDR2 FQGTGA. CDR3 size: 12 residues. CDR3: CASRTDKGRTFF. Written as DNA, the CDR3 is TGTGCCAGCAGGACCGACAAGGGTAGGACTTTCTTT.

This clone was observed once. This rearrangement joins TRBV11-2 to TRBJ1-5; 9 bases map to TRBD1. The CDR3 length is 17 residues. The germline CDR1 and CDR2 sequences are SGHAT and FQNNGV. With V trimmed by 1 base and J by 6 bases, 10 bases remained unmatched. CDR3 sequence: CASSLGGTGTGLQPQHF. As DNA, the CDR3 is TGTGCCAGCAGCTTAGGGGGAACCGGGACAGGGCTTCAGCCCCAGCATTTT.

The chain links TRBV27 to TRBJ2-7, with unresolved D. The V end was cut by 0 bases, the J end by 6 bases, with 12 bases between. Germline CDR1 and CDR2: MNHEY and SMNVEV (reference sequence). The CDR3 length is 14 residues. The CDR3, as DNA: TGTGCCAGCAGTTTATCGCTCAGGTCTGGCGAGCAGTACTTC. Protein: CASSLSLRSGEQYF.

The CDR3 sequence is CASSRKLAGAPYEQYF. The CDR3, as DNA: TGTGCCAGCAGCCGAAAGCTAGCGGGGGCACCCTACGAGCAGTACTTC. The chain has TRBV5-4 and TRBJ2-7; 10 nucleotides align to TRBD2. CDR3 length: 16 amino acids. From germline, CDR1 is SGHNT and CDR2 YYREEE (reference sequence). Unmatched junction bases numbered 9, after V lost 4 bases and J lost 2 bases.

The rearrangement links TRBV15 to TRBJ2-7; D might be TRBD1 (5 bases). The germline V gene has CDR1 LNHNV and CDR2 YYDKDF (reference sequence). The CDR3 has 16 residues. Trimming took off 0 bases at V and 4 bases at J, with 16 bases between the two ends. This chain's CDR3 is CATSREVQGLFYEQYF. In DNA, the CDR3 is TGTGCCACCAGCAGAGAAGTCCAGGGTCTATTTTACGAGCAGTACTTC.

The V and J genes are TRBV19 and TRBJ2-1; 14 nucleotides match TRBD2. This CDR3 has 19 residues. The V gene end was trimmed by 10 bases and the J gene end by 0 bases; junction bases not matched to a gene: 14. Germline V gene data show CDR1 as LNHDA and CDR2 as SQIVND (reference sequence). The CDR3, as DNA: TGTGCCATTTCGGGTACACCGGGGACTAGCGGGAGCTCCTACAATGAGCAGTTCTTC. Translation gives CAISGTPGTSGSSYNEQFF.

This CDR3 reads CASSLLLERSEKLFF. CDR3 bases: TGTGCCAGCAGTTTACTCCTCGAGCGGTCTGAAAAACTGTTTTTT. This chain uses TRBV28 with TRBJ1-4; no definite D call. The germline CDR1 and CDR2 sequences are MDHEN and SYDVKM. The CDR3 has 15 residues. V was cut by 2 bases and J by 7 bases, with 14 bases left in between. Filled out from reference TRBV28 and TRBJ1-4, the complete variable domain reads DVKVTQSSRYLVKRTGEKVFLECVQDMDHENMFWYRQDPGLGLRLIYFSYDVKMKEKGDIPEGYSVSREKKERFSLILESASTNQTSMYLCASSLLLERSEKLFFGSGTQLSVL.

This chain uses TRBV27 with TRBJ1-2; 10 nucleotides match TRBD1. CDR3 length: 16 residues. Trimming removed 1 base from V and 3 bases from J; junction bases left unmatched: 5. CDR1 and CDR2 from the germline V gene are MNHEY and SMNVEV (reference sequence). CDR3 in DNA: TGTGCCAGCAGTTTATTGGCGGGACAGGGGTACTATGGCTACACCTTC. Amino acid sequence: CASSLLAGQGYYGYTF.